This is a list of T cell receptor beta chains from one sample in a study of shared clonotypes between healthy human individuals. Assay: immunoSEQ multiplex PCR; the TCRdb copy retains only in-frame clones and omits some. The table lists 1.5 million to 2.5 million clones, about 94% of them singletons, with less than 1.5% in the top ten. The sample consisted of naive CD8+ T cells sorted from blood. The receptor source for this set is a man aged 18 to 35 in good health. CDR3s include the opening cysteine and the closing phenylalanine or tryptophan. The order of the fields is J gene, clone size, D gene, V gene, CDR3 DNA, CDR3 protein. D genes are given only for firm matches. The size of a clone is reported for some rows only, either as once, few or many, or as a class for expanded clones.

>TRBJ1-4|.|.|TRBV21-1
TGTGCCAGCAGCAAGAGGGACCCGGGGTTAGAAAAACTGTTTTTT
CASSKRDPGLEKLFF
>TRBJ2-7|.|.|TRBV21-1
TGTGCCAGCCCCCAGAGGGAGGCTAGCACCTACGAGCAGTACTTC
CASPQREASTYEQYF
>TRBJ2-2|few|TRBD2|TRBV4-1
TGCGCCAGCAGCCAGACTAGCGGGGGGCTATACACCGGGGAGCTGTTTTTT
CASSQTSGGLYTGELFF
>TRBJ1-2|.|TRBD1|TRBV2
TGTGCCAGCAGTGATAGTAGACAGGGGGTCCCTAACTATGGCTACACCTTC
CASSDSRQGVPNYGYTF
>TRBJ1-1|.|TRBD1|TRBV6-1
TGTGCCAGCAGTGAAATGCCAGGGGGCAGCAGGGATGAAGCTTTCTTT
CASSEMPGGSRDEAFF
>TRBJ2-7|.|TRBD1|TRBV5-6
TGTGCCAGCAGCCAGGACAGGGGGCGGGAGCAGTACTTC
CASSQDRGREQYF
>TRBJ2-7|.|TRBD2|TRBV9
TGTGCCAGCAGCGTAGGGGGGCTCGGGACTAGCGAGCAGTACTTC
CASSVGGLGTSEQYF
>TRBJ1-3|.|.|TRBV5-6
TGTGCCAGCAGCTGGGGGAATAACGAAAACACCATATATTTT
CASSWGNNENTIYF
>TRBJ2-7|once|.|TRBV7-8
TGTGCCAGCAGCCCCCGCGGGACGCGGGTCGAGCAGTACTTC
CASSPRGTRVEQYF
>TRBJ2-3|.|.|TRBV9
TGTGCCAGCAGCCCGAGAGGAGATACGCAGTATTTT
CASSPRGDTQYF
>TRBJ1-2|.|.|TRBV4-1
TGCGCCAGCAGCCGTCACCAAAATATAATGGATGGCTACACCTTC
CASSRHQNIMDGYTF
>TRBJ1-6|.|TRBD1|TRBV30
TGTGCCTGGGGTTACTCTGGACAGGGGGTTTTTGGTTCACCCCTCCACTTT
CAWGYSGQGVFGSPLHF
>TRBJ2-7|.|.|TRBV2
TGTGCCAGCAAACTGGACGGATACTACGAGCAGTACTTC
CASKLDGYYEQYF
>TRBJ2-5|.|TRBD2|TRBV2
TGTGCCAGCAGTATGACTAGCGGGGGGCACGAAGGGACCCAGTACTTC
CASSMTSGGHEGTQYF
>TRBJ2-5|.|TRBD1|TRBV6-5
TGTGCCAGCAGTCCCGGGACAGGGTTAGAGACCCAGTACTTC
CASSPGTGLETQYF
>TRBJ2-7|.|.|TRBV19
TGTGCCAGTAGTTCGCATCGGGAAGACGGGGGGCAGTACTTC
CASSSHREDGGQYF
>TRBJ2-2|.|TRBD2|TRBV10-3
TGTGCCATCAGTGAGTTGGGCAGCGGACTAGCGAACACCGGGGAGCTGTTTTTT
CAISELGSGLANTGELFF
>TRBJ1-2|.|.|TRBV28
TGTGCCAGCAGTTTTATCGACGGCTATGGCTACACCTTC
CASSFIDGYGYTF
>TRBJ2-3|.|TRBD2|TRBV2
TGTGCCGTAACTCCACCGGGACTAGCGGGAGAGACAGATACGCAGTATTTT
CAVTPPGLAGETDTQYF
>TRBJ1-1|.|TRBD1|TRBV5-1
TGCGCCAGCAGCGAAATTAGGGGGCTGCGCACTGAAGCTTTCTTT
CASSEIRGLRTEAFF
>TRBJ2-7|.|.|TRBV7-9
TGTGCCAGCAGCCCTCTTGGAGGGGGGGCCAACGAGCAGTACTTC
CASSPLGGGANEQYF
>TRBJ2-4|once|.|TRBV6-5
TGTGCCAGCAGTTACTCGAATCCGTCAGCGGACATTCAGTACTTC
CASSYSNPSADIQYF
>TRBJ2-1|.|.|TRBV10-3
TGTGCCATCAGTGAGAGCCGGGCGTCAGGGGACTACAATGAGCAGTTCTTC
CAISESRASGDYNEQFF
>TRBJ2-1|.|.|TRBV5-1
TGCGCCAGCAGGGGGCAGGGAGGCAATGAGCAGTTCTTC
CASRGQGGNEQFF
>TRBJ2-7|.|.|TRBV2
TGTGCCAGCACAAGGGGGGATTCGTCCGAGCAGTACTTC
CASTRGDSSEQYF
>TRBJ2-1|.|.|TRBV9
TGTGCCAGCAGCGAGGGAGGCGGGATTCCCTACAATGAGCAGTTCTTC
CASSEGGGIPYNEQFF
>TRBJ2-1|.|TRBD2|TRBV7-7
TGTGCTAGCAGCTTAGAAGCGGGACCCTACAATGAGCAGTTCTTC
CASSLEAGPYNEQFF
>TRBJ2-3|.|.|TRBV2
TGTGCCAGCAACGGGGGCTGGACAGATACGCAGTATTTT
CASNGGWTDTQYF
>TRBJ2-7|.|.|TRBV5-1
TGCGCCAGCAGCTTGGCCACGGGGCAGGGTGAGCAGTACTTC
CASSLATGQGEQYF
>TRBJ2-7|.|.|TRBV21-1
TGTGCCAGCAGCAAAGGCGAAGCGGGCCGTCCCGAGCAGTACTTC
CASSKGEAGRPEQYF
>TRBJ2-2|.|.|TRBV11-2
TGTGCCAGCAGCTTAGATCAGGGTGGGGAGCTGTTTTTT
CASSLDQGGELFF
>TRBJ2-5|.|.|TRBV7-9
TGTGCCAGCAGCCGGCCACCGGGGGAGACCCAGTACTTC
CASSRPPGETQYF
>TRBJ2-5|.|TRBD2|TRBV25-1
TGTGCCAGCAGTCCCGCAGCGGGGGAGACCCAGTACTTC
CASSPAAGETQYF